The rows below give T cell receptor beta chains drawn from one sample of a study of response to subunit inactivated influenza vaccine. TCRdb independently ran MiXCR on the RT-PCR reads; one entry per CDR3 protein. The sample comprises about 570,000 distinct CDR3 sequences, roughly 10% of which are singletons, and more than 9.5% rests with the top ten. This same sample was also part of a study on T cells expressing NK-cell markers.

This material consisted of PBMCs from blood, taken on the day of vaccination. Receptors were obtained from a man between 45 and 60 years old who received an inactivated influenza vaccine. The CDR3 runs from the conserved cysteine through the conserved F or W. D genes are given only for firm matches. Some rows mark clone size as missing; the rest say once, few, many or name a class of expanded clone.

TRBJ2-5,TRBV12-3/TRBV12-4,.,.,CASSRGLSVAQYF,TGTGCCAGCAGCCGGGGGCTTTCGGTGGCCCAGTACTTC
TRBJ2-1,TRBV12-3/TRBV12-4,few,TRBD2,CASSPYRDYNNEQFF,TGTGCCAGCAGTCCGTACCGGGACTACAACAATGAGCAGTTCTTC
TRBJ2-1,TRBV20-1,.,.,CSASRDSSYNEQFF,TGCAGTGCTAGCCGGGACTCTTCCTACAATGAGCAGTTCTTC
TRBJ2-4,TRBV6-5,.,.,CASSYSSVGIQYF,TGTGCCAGCAGTTACTCGTCGGTAGGGATTCAGTACTTC
TRBJ2-4,TRBV7-2,few,.,CASSLAQGTGKNIQYF,TGTGCCAGCAGCTTAGCTCAGGGAACTGGGAAAAACATTCAGTACTTC
TRBJ2-7,TRBV5-1,many,.,CASVEGPASYEQYF,TGCGCCAGCGTCGAGGGTCCTGCCTCCTACGAGCAGTACTTC
TRBJ2-1,TRBV19,.,.,CASSIAGNEQFF,TGTGCCAGTAGTATAGCTGGCAACGAGCAGTTCTTC
TRBJ2-7,TRBV15,.,.,CATSRDTGAYEQYF,TGTGCCACCAGCAGAGATACGGGTGCCTACGAGCAGTACTTC
TRBJ2-1,TRBV11-2,many,.,CASSLDRDFHQFF,TGTGCCAGCAGCTTAGACCGGGACTTTCATCAGTTCTTC
TRBJ2-3,TRBV5-1,few,TRBD2,CASSLSIGGSAQYF,TGCGCCAGCAGCTTATCAATTGGCGGGAGTGCGCAGTATTTT
TRBJ2-3,TRBV20-1,many,TRBD2,CSAVTGTSGRATDTQYF,TGCAGTGCTGTGACCGGGACTAGCGGGAGGGCCACAGATACGCAGTATTTT
TRBJ1-1,TRBV7-2,few,.,CASSLGPIRARNTEAFF,TGTGCCAGCAGCTTGGGCCCCATCCGGGCTAGGAACACTGAAGCTTTCTTT
TRBJ1-6,TRBV11-2,many,.,CASSSGVLNSPLHF,TGTGCCAGCAGCTCGGGGGTCCTCAATTCACCCCTCCACTTT
TRBJ2-5,TRBV5-1,.,TRBD2,CASTPSGMVTQYF,TGCGCCAGCACGCCTAGCGGGATGGTGACCCAGTACTTC
TRBJ2-7,TRBV12-3/TRBV12-4,.,.,CASSLIRGTYEQYF,TGTGCCAGCAGTTTAATTAGGGGAACCTACGAGCAGTACTTC
TRBJ2-7,TRBV10-3,few,TRBD1,CAISEPGQGHYEQYF,TGTGCCATCAGTGAGCCGGGACAGGGACACTACGAGCAGTACTTC
TRBJ1-1,TRBV15,.,.,CATGTQVDTEAFF,TGTGCCACGGGAACTCAGGTAGACACTGAAGCTTTCTTT
TRBJ1-2,TRBV20-1,.,.,CSAPLGGAASAYTF,TGCAGTGCCCCGTTGGGGGGGGCTGCCTCGGCCTACACCTTC
TRBJ1-1,TRBV28,few,TRBD1,CASEKQGRTEAFF,TGTGCCAGTGAGAAACAGGGGCGGACTGAAGCTTTCTTT
TRBJ2-3,TRBV10-2,few,TRBD2,CASSEPERGGTDTQYF,TGCGCCAGCAGTGAGCCAGAACGGGGGGGCACAGATACGCAGTATTTT
TRBJ2-7,TRBV7-2,few,.,CASSLGQVTYEQYF,TGTGCCAGCAGCTTAGGACAGGTAACCTACGAGCAGTACTTC
TRBJ1-5,TRBV7-9,.,.,CASSPVGWSGNQPQHF,TGTGCCAGCAGCCCCGTCGGTTGGTCGGGGAATCAGCCCCAGCATTTT
TRBJ2-5,TRBV12-3/TRBV12-4,few,.,CASRGGGQETQYF,TGTGCCAGCAGGGGGGGAGGTCAAGAGACCCAGTACTTC
TRBJ2-5,TRBV5-1,few,TRBD2,CASSRSGSGGQETQYF,TGCGCCAGCAGCCGGAGCGGGAGTGGAGGCCAAGAGACCCAGTACTTC
TRBJ1-5,TRBV6-2/TRBV6-3,few,.,CASRPQGERNQPQHF,TGTGCCAGCAGGCCCCAGGGAGAGAGGAATCAGCCCCAGCATTTT
TRBJ2-5,TRBV6-2/TRBV6-3,few,TRBD2,CASSYPLAGGRETQYF,TGTGCCAGCAGTTACCCCTTGGCGGGGGGTCGGGAGACCCAGTACTTC
TRBJ2-7,TRBV9,.,TRBD2,CASGRLAGGGEQYF,TGTGCCAGCGGGCGGCTAGCGGGAGGAGGCGAGCAGTACTTC
TRBJ1-2,TRBV5-1,.,TRBD1,CASSPDRGRNYGYTF,TGCGCCAGCAGCCCCGACAGGGGAAGGAACTATGGCTACACCTTC
TRBJ2-5,TRBV6-2/TRBV6-3,few,.,CASSFSRDAIVGGQYF,TGTGCCAGCAGTTTCTCCCGGGACGCTATCGTCGGTGGCCAGTACTTC
TRBJ2-1,TRBV13,.,.,CASTSGLNEQFF,TGTGCCAGCACCAGTGGACTCAATGAGCAGTTCTTC
TRBJ2-7,TRBV7-2,few,.,CASSRQHRADYEQYF,TGTGCCAGCAGTCGACAACACCGGGCCGACTACGAGCAGTACTTC
TRBJ2-5,TRBV18,.,.,CASSPRSAEDQETQYF,TGTGCCAGCTCACCACGCAGCGCAGAAGATCAAGAGACCCAGTACTTC
TRBJ1-4,TRBV29-1,many,.,CSVSLSQRASELFF,TGCAGCGTATCTCTATCCCAAAGGGCTTCTGAACTGTTTTTT
TRBJ2-1,TRBV27,many,.,CASSFGTAANEQFF,TGTGCCAGCAGTTTCGGGACCGCAGCCAATGAGCAGTTCTTC
TRBJ2-7,TRBV5-1,.,.,CASSLPGSPLEQYF,TGCGCCAGCAGCTTGCCAGGGAGCCCTCTCGAGCAGTACTTC
TRBJ2-5,TRBV24-1,few,TRBD1,CATSDFGTGEETQYF,TGTGCCACCAGTGATTTTGGGACAGGGGAAGAGACCCAGTACTTC
TRBJ2-7,TRBV28,few,.,CATQGNYEQYF,TGTGCCACCCAGGGGAACTACGAGCAGTACTTC
TRBJ2-1,TRBV5-1,few,TRBD2,CASTHSSGGGEQFF,TGCGCCAGCACACACTCCAGCGGGGGTGGTGAGCAGTTCTTC
TRBJ2-3,TRBV9,few,.,CASSVGTGSSTDTQYF,TGTGCCAGCAGCGTAGGGACGGGGAGTAGCACAGATACGCAGTATTTT
TRBJ2-4,TRBV7-9,few,.,CASSLSGRAYFNIQYF,TGTGCCAGCAGCTTATCTGGGAGAGCCTATTTTAACATTCAGTACTTC
TRBJ2-2,TRBV29-1,few,.,CSVDGGAPGELFF,TGCAGCGTTGATGGGGGGGCCCCCGGGGAGCTGTTTTTT
TRBJ2-1,TRBV2,many,.,CASRDYQKQFF,TGTGCCAGCAGGGACTACCAAAAACAGTTCTTC
TRBJ1-5,TRBV28,few,TRBD1,CASRTGSSNQPQHF,TGTGCCAGCCGGACAGGGTCTAGCAATCAGCCCCAGCATTTT
TRBJ2-1,TRBV5-5,many,.,CASSLRQLLYNEQFF,TGTGCCAGCAGCTTAAGACAGCTGCTCTACAATGAGCAGTTCTTC
TRBJ2-5,TRBV9,.,TRBD2,CASSEGLAGEETQYF,TGTGCCAGCAGCGAGGGACTAGCGGGAGAAGAGACCCAGTACTTC
TRBJ1-6,TRBV30,.,.,CAWSTAGSSYNSPLHF,TGTGCCTGGAGTACGGCGGGGAGCTCCTATAATTCACCCCTCCACTTT
TRBJ1-4,TRBV7-7,.,.,CASSSGTTSEKLFF,TGTGCCAGCAGCTCCGGGACCACGAGTGAAAAACTGTTTTTT
TRBJ1-1,TRBV5-1,few,.,CASSTMDGLNTEAFF,TGCGCCAGCAGCACCATGGACGGATTGAACACTGAAGCTTTCTTT
TRBJ2-1,TRBV12-3/TRBV12-4,many,TRBD2,CASRILAGGGDEQFF,TGTGCCAGCAGGATCCTAGCGGGAGGTGGTGATGAGCAGTTCTTC
TRBJ2-7,TRBV6-2/TRBV6-3,many,.,CASSKYTGTAYEQYF,TGTGCCAGCAGCAAATATACCGGGACTGCTTACGAGCAGTACTTC
TRBJ2-7,TRBV9,.,TRBD1,CASSTSGTGEEQYF,TGTGCCAGCAGCACATCCGGGACAGGGGAGGAGCAGTACTTC
TRBJ2-7,TRBV9,many,.,CASSAPSRRAYEQYF,TGTGCCAGCAGCGCACCGTCCCGACGGGCCTACGAGCAGTACTTC
TRBJ2-7,TRBV12-3/TRBV12-4,few,.,CAAPPQGRPLRFSYEQYF,TGTGCCGCCCCCCCCCAGGGTAGGCCCCTCCGGTTCTCCTACGAGCAGTACTTC
TRBJ1-4,TRBV4-3,.,.,CASSQGPDGIHEKLFF,TGCGCCAGCAGCCAAGGGCCGGACGGAATCCATGAAAAACTGTTTTTT
TRBJ2-1,TRBV5-1,.,TRBD1,CASHPGQGYYNEQFF,TGCGCCAGCCACCCGGGACAGGGGTACTACAATGAGCAGTTCTTC